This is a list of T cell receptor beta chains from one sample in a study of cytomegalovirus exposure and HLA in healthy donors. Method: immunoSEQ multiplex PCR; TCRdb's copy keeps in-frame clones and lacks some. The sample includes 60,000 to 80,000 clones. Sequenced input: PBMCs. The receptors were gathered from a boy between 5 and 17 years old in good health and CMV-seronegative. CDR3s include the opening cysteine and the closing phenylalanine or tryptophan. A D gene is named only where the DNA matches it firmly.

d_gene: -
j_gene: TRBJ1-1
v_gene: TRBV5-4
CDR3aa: CASSPTTTEAFF
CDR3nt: TGTGCCAGCAGCCCCACAACAACTGAAGCTTTCTTT

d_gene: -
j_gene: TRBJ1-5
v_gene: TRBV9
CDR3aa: CASSRTSNQPQHF
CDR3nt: TGTGCCAGCAGCCGAACAAGCAATCAGCCCCAGCATTTT

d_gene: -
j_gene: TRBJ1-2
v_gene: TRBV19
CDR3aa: CASSIMGANYGYTF
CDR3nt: TGTGCCAGTAGTATAATGGGAGCTAACTATGGCTACACCTTC

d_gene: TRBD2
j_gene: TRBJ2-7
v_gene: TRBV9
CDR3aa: CASSVQGLAGVEQYF
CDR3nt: TGTGCCAGCAGCGTACAAGGACTAGCGGGTGTGGAGCAGTACTTC

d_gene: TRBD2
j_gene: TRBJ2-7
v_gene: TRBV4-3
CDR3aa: CASSQDLGTSIFTYEQYF
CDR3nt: TGCGCCAGCAGCCAAGATCTCGGGACTAGTATCTTTACCTACGAGCAGTACTTC

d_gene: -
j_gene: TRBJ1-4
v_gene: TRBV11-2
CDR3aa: CASSLHRDVRTNEKLFF
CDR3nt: TGTGCCAGCAGCTTACACAGGGACGTGAGAACTAATGAAAAACTGTTTTTT

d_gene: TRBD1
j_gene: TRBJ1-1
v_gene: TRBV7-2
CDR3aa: CASSKETLTPQGAKTEAFF
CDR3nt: TGTGCCAGCAGCAAGGAGACCCTGACCCCACAGGGGGCGAAGACTGAAGCTTTCTTT

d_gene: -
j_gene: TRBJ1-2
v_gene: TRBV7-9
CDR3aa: CASSPTGGYGYTF
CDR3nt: TGTGCCAGCAGCCCGACAGGAGGCTATGGCTACACCTTC

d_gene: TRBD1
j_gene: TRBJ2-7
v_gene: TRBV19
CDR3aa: CASSPRDRESYEQYF
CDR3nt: TGTGCCAGTAGTCCGCGGGACAGGGAGTCCTACGAGCAGTACTTC

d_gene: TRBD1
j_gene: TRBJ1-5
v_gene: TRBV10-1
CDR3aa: CASSGIETGGEPQHF
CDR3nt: TGCGCCAGCAGTGGGATCGAGACAGGGGGCGAGCCCCAGCATTTT

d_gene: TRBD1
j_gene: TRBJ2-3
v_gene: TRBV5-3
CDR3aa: CARSIGTDDTQYF
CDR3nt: TGTGCCAGAAGCATCGGGACAGACGATACGCAGTATTTT

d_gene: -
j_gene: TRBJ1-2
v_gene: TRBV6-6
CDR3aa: CASSYAQAIDYGYTF
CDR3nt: TGTGCCAGCAGTTACGCACAGGCTATCGACTATGGCTACACCTTC

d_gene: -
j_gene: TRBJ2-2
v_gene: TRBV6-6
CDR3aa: CASSYSEGTGELFF
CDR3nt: TGTGCCAGCAGTTACTCGGAGGGAACCGGGGAGCTGTTTTTT

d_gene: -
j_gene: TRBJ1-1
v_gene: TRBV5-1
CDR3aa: CASSSNHGGTEAFF
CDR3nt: TGCGCCAGCAGCTCCAACCACGGGGGAACTGAAGCTTTCTTT

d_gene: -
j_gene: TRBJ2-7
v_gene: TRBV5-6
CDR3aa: CASSLSTYEQYF
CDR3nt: TGTGCCAGCAGCTTGTCTACCTACGAGCAGTACTTC

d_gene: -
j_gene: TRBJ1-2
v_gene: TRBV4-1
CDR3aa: CASSQEYGGYTF
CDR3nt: TGCGCCAGCAGCCAAGAGTACGGTGGCTACACCTTC

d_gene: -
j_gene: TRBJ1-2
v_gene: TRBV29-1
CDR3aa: CSVELVGYGYTF
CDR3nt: TGCAGCGTTGAACTCGTCGGCTATGGCTACACCTTC

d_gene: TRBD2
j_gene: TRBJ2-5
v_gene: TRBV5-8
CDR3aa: CASSPRTSGGVQETQYF
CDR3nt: TGTGCCAGCAGCCCCCGTACTAGCGGGGGTGTCCAAGAGACCCAGTACTTC

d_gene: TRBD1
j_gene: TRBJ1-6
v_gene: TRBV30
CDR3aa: CAWGQDNSPLHF
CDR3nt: TGTGCCTGGGGACAGGATAATTCACCCCTACACTTT

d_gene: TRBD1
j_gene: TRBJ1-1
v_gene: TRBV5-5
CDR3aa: CASSPAEGATEVEAFF
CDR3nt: TGTGCCAGCAGCCCAGCGGAGGGGGCGACAGAGGTTGAAGCTTTCTTT

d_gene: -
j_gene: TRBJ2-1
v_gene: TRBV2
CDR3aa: CASSGLRGADYNEQFF
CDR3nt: TGTGCCAGCAGTGGTCTCCGGGGGGCTGACTACAATGAGCAGTTCTTC

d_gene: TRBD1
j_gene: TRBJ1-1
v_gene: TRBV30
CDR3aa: CAWSVSRTGVTEAFF
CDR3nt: TGTGCCTGGAGTGTTTCTCGAACAGGGGTCACTGAAGCTTTCTTT

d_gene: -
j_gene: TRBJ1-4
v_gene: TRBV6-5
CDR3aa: CASSYGRGTTNEKLFF
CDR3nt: TGTGCCAGCAGTTACGGCCGAGGAACAACTAATGAAAAACTGTTTTTT

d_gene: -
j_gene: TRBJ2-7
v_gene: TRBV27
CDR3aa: CASSLSGGLREQYF
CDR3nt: TGTGCCAGCAGTTTATCGGGGGGACTTCGGGAGCAGTACTTC

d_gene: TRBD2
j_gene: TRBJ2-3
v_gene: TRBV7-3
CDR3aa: CASSLTPRTSGATDTQYF
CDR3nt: TGTGCCAGCAGCTTAACGCCCAGGACTAGCGGGGCCACAGATACGCAGTATTTT

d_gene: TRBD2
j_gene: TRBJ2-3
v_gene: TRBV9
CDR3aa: CASSPSDRPAGVEADTQYF
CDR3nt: TGTGCCAGCAGCCCTTCGGATCGACCAGCGGGAGTCGAGGCAGATACGCAGTATTTT

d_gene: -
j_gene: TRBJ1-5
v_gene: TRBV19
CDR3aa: CASRDDSYSQPQHF
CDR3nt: TGTGCCAGTAGGGACGACAGCTACTCCCAGCCCCAGCATTTT

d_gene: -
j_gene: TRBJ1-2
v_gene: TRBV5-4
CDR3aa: CASSLDKGIGYTF
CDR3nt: TGTGCCAGCAGCTTGGATAAGGGGATCGGCTACACCTTC

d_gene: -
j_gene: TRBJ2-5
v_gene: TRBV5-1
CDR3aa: CASSLRASFQETQYF
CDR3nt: TGCGCCAGCAGCTTGAGGGCTAGCTTCCAAGAGACCCAGTACTTC

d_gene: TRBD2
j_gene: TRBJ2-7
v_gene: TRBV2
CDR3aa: CASRPTGLAGDEQYF
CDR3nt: TGTGCCAGCAGGCCAACAGGCTTGGCGGGGGACGAGCAGTACTTC

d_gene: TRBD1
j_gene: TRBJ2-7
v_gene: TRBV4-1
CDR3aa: CASSQSGTGAYEQYF
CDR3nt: TGCGCCAGCAGCCAGTCCGGGACAGGAGCCTACGAGCAGTACTTC

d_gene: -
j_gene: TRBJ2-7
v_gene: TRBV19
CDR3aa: CASSTGLLNHEQYF
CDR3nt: TGTGCCAGTAGTACGGGACTCCTCAATCACGAGCAGTACTTC

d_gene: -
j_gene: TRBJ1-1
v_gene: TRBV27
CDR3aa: CASISFAKGGMNTEAFF
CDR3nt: TGTGCCAGCATATCTTTCGCGAAGGGCGGGATGAACACTGAAGCTTTCTTT